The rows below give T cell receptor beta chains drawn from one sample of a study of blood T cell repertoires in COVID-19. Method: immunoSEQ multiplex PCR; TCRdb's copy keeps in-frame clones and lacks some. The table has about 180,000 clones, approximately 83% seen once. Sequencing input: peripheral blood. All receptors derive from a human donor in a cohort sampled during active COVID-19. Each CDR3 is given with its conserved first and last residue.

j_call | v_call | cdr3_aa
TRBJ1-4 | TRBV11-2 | CATTGDEKLFF
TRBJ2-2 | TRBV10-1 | CASRTGSTGELFF
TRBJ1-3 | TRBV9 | CASSVVGGKGSGNTIYF
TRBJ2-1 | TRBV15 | CATSRARASGNEQFF
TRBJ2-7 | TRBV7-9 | CASSLVVGGSYEQYF
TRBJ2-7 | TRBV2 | CASRWGGRPYEQYF
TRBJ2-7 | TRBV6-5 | CASSYDRTEPYEQYF
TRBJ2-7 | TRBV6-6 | CASSLLYEQYF
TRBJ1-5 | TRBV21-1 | CASSKAATGQGCQPQHF
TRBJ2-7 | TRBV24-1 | CATINRALDYEQYF
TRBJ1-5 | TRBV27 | CASSSRQGARDQPQHF
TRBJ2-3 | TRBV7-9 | CASSPHPRGRSTDTQYF
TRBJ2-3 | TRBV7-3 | CASSPLAYNTDTQYF
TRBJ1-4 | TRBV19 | CASRKMTGGNEKLFF
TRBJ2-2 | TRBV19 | CASSNSGGTGELFF
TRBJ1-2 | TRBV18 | CASSPPGTQSGYTF
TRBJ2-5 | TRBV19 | CASSPRTYQETQYF
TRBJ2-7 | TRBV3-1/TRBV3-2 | CASSQGQASSYEQYF
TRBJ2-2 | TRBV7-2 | CASSLPSGAVVGELFF
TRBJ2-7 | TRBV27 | CASSLQGVYEQYF
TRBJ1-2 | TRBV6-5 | CASSYKDRHGYTF
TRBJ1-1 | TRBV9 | CASSARGTGGTEAFF
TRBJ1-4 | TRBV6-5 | CATNTGSTNEKLFF
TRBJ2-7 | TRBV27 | CASSSYKTYEQYF
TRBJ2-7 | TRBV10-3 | CAIMDPSGTPVAYEQYF
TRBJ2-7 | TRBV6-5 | CASTKGGLSYEQYF
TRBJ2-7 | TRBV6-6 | CASSYEAGAVGEQYF
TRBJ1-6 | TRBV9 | CASRAGTEIASPLHF
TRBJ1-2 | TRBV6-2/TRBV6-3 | CASSYVGGNYGYTF
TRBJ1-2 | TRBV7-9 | CASSSLESMVGTF
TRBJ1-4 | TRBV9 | CASSATGGSEKLFF
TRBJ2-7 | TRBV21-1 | CASSSRTDSYEQYF
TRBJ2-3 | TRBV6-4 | CASSDTGGLQDTQYF
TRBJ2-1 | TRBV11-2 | CASSPGVAGGLNNEQFF
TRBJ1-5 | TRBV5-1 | CASSLGSGVPGLEKPQHF
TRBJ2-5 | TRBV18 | CASSPPSKPAGEETQYF
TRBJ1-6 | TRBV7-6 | CASSSRDSSWPNSPLHF
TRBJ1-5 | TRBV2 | CASTLDSGQPQHF
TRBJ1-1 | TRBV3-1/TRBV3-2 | CASSPSFTEAFF
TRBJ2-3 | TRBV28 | CASVHRTSGTRDTQYF
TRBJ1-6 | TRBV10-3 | CAISTGTGQSRSPLHF
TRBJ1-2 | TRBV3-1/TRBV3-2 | CASSQGEQGANGYTF
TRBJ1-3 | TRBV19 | CASSITNGRNTIYF